This T cell receptor beta chain was obtained from a study of neurological immune-mediated disorders. This clonotype was observed many times. A single record per CDR3 protein comes from TCRdb applying MiXCR to the 5' RACE reads. The sample yields 45,000 to 60,000 distinct CDR3 sequences, roughly 2.5% seen once. A total of 2 million PBMCs stored at -80 degrees C provided the unsorted libraries. CDR3 length equals 15 residues. Germline CDR1 ENHRY, CDR2 SYGVKD. Trimming took 5 bases from V and 2 from J, leaving 10 bases between them. V usage is TRBV10-3 and J usage is TRBJ1-6; possible D gene TRBD1, 6 bases. The sequence came from a man between 50 and 59 years old with multiple sclerosis. Sequencing was carried out using PBMCs. For the CDR3, the DNA is TGTGCCATCAGTACAGGGTCCGCCTATAATTCACCCCTCCACTTT. Translating it yields CAISTGSAYNSPLHF.